This T cell receptor beta chain appears in the sequencing data of a study of blood T cell repertoires in COVID-19. As for the study in general: Acute-phase and convalescent COVID-19 samples originated in the United States, Italy and Spain.

Data came from immunoSEQ multiplex PCR; TCRdb stores just in-frame clones and leaves some out. The table has under 45,000 clones, over 80% seen once; the top ten hold around 15%. The V gene's germline CDR1 is MNHNY and CDR2 SVGAGI (reference sequence). This CDR3 region has 14 residues. Deletions cut 5 bases from V and 1 base from J, with 11 bases between. The chain is built from TRBV6-6 and TRBJ2-5, with D unresolved. The clonotype was recovered from a man in his 60s with active COVID-19. The sequenced sample consisted of peripheral blood. The CDR3 spells CASSKSVFQETQYF. CDR3 nucleotides: TGTGCCAGCAGTAAGTCAGTTTTCCAAGAGACCCAGTACTTC.